This TCR beta chain was captured by sequencing in a study of blood T cell repertoires in COVID-19. Study at large: Acute-phase and convalescent COVID-19 samples originated in the United States, Italy and Spain. T cells, B-cell-depleted T cells, or PBMCs supplied cDNA or gDNA.

Authors' analysis steps: The assay estimated nucleated cells by amplifying reference gene primers. Repertoires were generated with immunoSEQ multiplex PCR, while TCRdb's copy carries only in-frame clones and drops some. The V and J calls and clone size were taken over from that table, and D and trimming were inferred from the DNA. The sample lists 60,000 or so clones, about 91% seen once, with 4.5% to 5% in the top ten. CDR3 length: 12 residues. CDR1 MNHNS and CDR2 SASEGT come from the germline V gene. Trimming took 5 bases from V and 2 from J, leaving 7 bases between them. This clone showed up just a few times.

The sequencing input was peripheral blood. The rearrangement joins TRBV6-1 to TRBJ2-7; possible D gene TRBD2, 6 bases. The receptor was derived from a man aged 55-75 years with acute or convalescent COVID-19. The CDR3: CASSPGAYEQYF. The DNA of the CDR3 is TGTGCCAGCAGTCCGGGGGCCTACGAGCAGTACTTC.